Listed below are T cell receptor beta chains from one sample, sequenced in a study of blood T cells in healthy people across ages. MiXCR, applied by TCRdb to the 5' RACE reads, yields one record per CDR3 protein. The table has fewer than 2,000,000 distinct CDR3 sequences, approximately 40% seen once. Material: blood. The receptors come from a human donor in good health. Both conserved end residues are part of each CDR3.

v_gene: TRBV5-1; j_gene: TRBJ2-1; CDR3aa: CASSPLGESRSYNEQFF
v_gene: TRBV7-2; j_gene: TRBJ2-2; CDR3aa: CASSTRRDSNTGELFF
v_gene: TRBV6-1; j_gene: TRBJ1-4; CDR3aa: CASSMDRGRNEKLFF
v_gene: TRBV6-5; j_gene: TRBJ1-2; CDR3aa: CASRSRTGVAYGYTF
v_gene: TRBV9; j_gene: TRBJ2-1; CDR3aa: CASSDYGTGWNEQFF
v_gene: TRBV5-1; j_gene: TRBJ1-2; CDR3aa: CASSSTPTTANYGYTF
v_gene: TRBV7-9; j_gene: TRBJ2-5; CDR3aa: CASSSMGGQETQYF
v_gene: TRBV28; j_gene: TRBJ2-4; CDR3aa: CASRRGWGRAALAKNIQYF
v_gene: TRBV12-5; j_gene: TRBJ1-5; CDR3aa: CASGSEGIQPQHF
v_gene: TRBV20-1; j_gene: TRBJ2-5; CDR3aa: CSAFPGAPGTSGLKETQYF
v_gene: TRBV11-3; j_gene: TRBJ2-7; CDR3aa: CASRAWTVDSYEQYF
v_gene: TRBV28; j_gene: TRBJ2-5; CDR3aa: CASSLRGRQETQYF
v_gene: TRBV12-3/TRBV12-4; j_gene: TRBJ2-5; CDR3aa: CASSLEPPAETQYF
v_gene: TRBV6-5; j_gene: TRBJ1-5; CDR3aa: CASSWRQGNQPQHF
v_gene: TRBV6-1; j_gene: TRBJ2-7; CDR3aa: CASNYGFSYEQYF
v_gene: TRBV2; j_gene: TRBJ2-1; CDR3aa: CASILYEQFF
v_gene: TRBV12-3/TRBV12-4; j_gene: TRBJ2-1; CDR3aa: CASSPGLAGTSSYNEQFF
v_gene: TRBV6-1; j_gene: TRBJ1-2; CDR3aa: CASSIRQGGGYTF
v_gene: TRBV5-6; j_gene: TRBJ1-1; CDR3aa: CASSWPTVNTEAFF